The clone carrying this T cell receptor beta chain was seen at least ten times. Antigen unknown. MiXCR, run by TCRdb on the RT-PCR reads, gives a single entry per CDR3 protein. The repertoire includes 450,000 to 600,000 distinct CDR3 sequences, about 8% of them detected once, and roughly 13% sits in the top ten. The V end was cut by 3 bases, the J end by 6 bases, with 5 bases between. The germline CDR1 and CDR2 sequences are LGHDT and YNNKEL (reference sequence). The CDR3 is 12 amino acids. This sample is drawn from a study of response to subunit inactivated influenza vaccine. Findings and limits, study-wide: The authors offered the suggestion that each seasonal influenza vaccination recruits few new T cells.

Sample: PBMCs from blood, taken less than 30 months after vaccination. The J gene is TRBJ2-2, the V gene TRBV3-1; the D is unclear. The TCR originated in a man aged 50 to 69 who received an inactivated influenza vaccine. The CDR3 DNA reads as TGTGCCAGCAGCCAGAGGCCCGGGGAGCTGTTTTTT. Residues: CASSQRPGELFF.